In this sample, the clone carrying this T cell receptor beta chain turned up many times. Its cognate antigen is unknown. The data belong to a study of molecular identifiers for immune sequencing clone quantification. Findings and caveats of the study: Jurkat TCR RNA from one cell was spiked into 1 million or so naive cells, and it was reportedly detectable there.

For bulk TCR libraries, previously described methods and listed TCR primers were used. MiXCR, applied by TCRdb to the PCR reads, yields one record per CDR3 protein. The sample has 50,000 to 65,000 distinct CDR3 sequences, under 30% seen once. Sorted naive CD8 T cells were those defined as CD8+CD4-CCR7+CD45RA+. The J segment lost 3 bases and the V segment lost 6 bases, leaving 1 base of the junction unmatched. CDR1 is MNHEY, CDR2 SMNVEV, per germline (reference sequence). CDR3 length equals 13 residues. This chain joins TRBV27 and TRBJ2-5; 10 bases align to TRBD1. This receptor was obtained from a human donor in good health. Some libraries in this study had Jurkat cell RNA spiked in. Sequencing was done on a sample of naive CD8+ T cells from blood, with Jurkat cell RNA spiked in. Subset: FACS-sorted CD8+CD4-CCR7+CD45RA+ naive T cells. CDR3 bases: TGTGCCAGCAGGACAGGGGGCGAAGAGACCCAGTACTTC. This sequence encodes CASRTGGEETQYF.